In its sample, the clone carrying this T cell receptor beta chain was seen a few times. The antigen is not known. The data derive from a study of identical twins. Looked up from germline, CDR1 is SGHTA and CDR2 is FQGNSA. V was pared by 0 bases and J by 4 bases, with 6 bases between. This CDR3 region has 13 residues. TCRdb re-analysed the 5' RACE reads in MiXCR, keeping a single row per CDR3 protein. This table holds under 250,000 distinct CDR3 sequences, roughly a tenth found once. In every case, the donor was a healthy Caucasian. The study's findings and limits: Invariant MAIT and iNKT cells could partly confound zero-insertion analyses.

This chain uses TRBV7-2 with TRBJ1-2, with unresolved D. The TCR was taken from a woman younger than 30 in good health. Sequenced: memory (CD45RO+) T cells sorted from blood. In DNA, the CDR3 is TGTGCCAGCAGCTTAGCGACGATCTATGGCTACACCTTC. Protein sequence: CASSLATIYGYTF.